Described below is a single TCR beta chain sequence and its context. Its specificity is unknown. Amplification used 60 Vbeta primers and 13 Jbeta primers. Clones were read by immunoSEQ multiplex PCR, and TCRdb kept only the in-frame ones, dropping some. Here the sample spans roughly 180,000 clones, 80% being singletons. After removal of 3 bases from V and 6 bases from J, the junction contained 6 bases not matched to a gene. CDR1 and CDR2 (germline): MGHDK, SYGVNS. CDR3 length equals 16 residues. This entry is derived from a study of cytomegalovirus exposure and HLA in healthy donors. Whole-study findings and limits: Later, an analysis found that common viral pathogens appeared to be linked with several of the most significant clusters. For most TCR beta V segments, an earlier analysis put the productive rate at about 87% or about 30% of the time. According to the study, roughly 180 TCR beta chains were cytomegalovirus-associated. Presence/absence results assume similar sequencing depth per donor, which may not hold.

The clonotype comes from a man younger than 40 in good health and CMV-seropositive. Sequencing was performed on PBMCs. The chain recombines TRBV25-1 with TRBJ2-2; 11 bases fit TRBD1. The DNA of the CDR3 is TGTGCCAGCAGTGAGAGGACAGGGGGCGCCGCCGGGGAGCTGTTTTTT. Amino acids: CASSERTGGAAGELFF.